Below, one TCR beta chain is given with its context. The antigen this receptor binds is unknown. Base qualities are not at hand, and no much larger clone is one base apart. CDR3 length: 17 amino acids, cysteine to phenylalanine. Of all the DNA, just the CDR3 is kept, 51 bases in frame from base 1. Per the germline V gene, SGHRS is the CDR1 and YFSETQ is the CDR2. V loses 3 bases at its end and J loses 0 bases; junction bases beyond the gene matches: 8. The record originates from a study of blood T cell repertoires in COVID-19 (dated by TCRdb to 2018 to 2020). As for the study more broadly: Collaborator samples came from the United States, Italy and Spain and covered acute and convalescent phases of COVID-19. The material from the prospective study consisted of cDNA or gDNA derived from T cells, B-cell-depleted T cells, or PBMCs. Deeply sampled blood TCRbeta repertoires from subjects exposed to, actively infected with, or recovered from COVID-19 were included in the dataset. The repertoires were released in a freely available public database meant as a resource for research on the immune response to SARS-CoV-2. Samples were obtained from the ongoing ImmuneRACE study (first 160 participants) and from over 1,000 subjects provided by 6 global collaborators. The sample metadata nearly always contained a de-identified subject ID, COVID-19 status, age in years and sex. Where available, HLA class I and class II types were obtained from metadata supplied by the sample provider rather than from assay-based typing. What the authors observed across the whole study: Clinical and demographic metadata were provided uncurated, with the amount varying by source and participant.

Whole blood was collected in K2EDTA tubes by collaborating institutions according to the institutions' own protocols. For TCRbeta analysis, collaborator samples were shipped as frozen whole blood, as isolated PBMCs, or as DNA extracted from either sample type. TCRbeta CDR3 regions were amplified from genomic DNA using the immunoSEQ Assay, a bias-controlled multiplex PCR. The authors processed their data as follows. The number of nucleated cells in each sample was estimated by amplification of reference gene primers within the assay. Sequence reads were collapsed and filtered to measure the absolute abundance of every unique TCRbeta CDR3 rearrangement. Productive Simpson clonality was computed per sample as the square root of Simpson's diversity index over productive rearrangements. This immuneACCESS table, as held by TCRdb, lists in-frame sequences with V and J called but not all clones. Of the missing ones, under half trace to an unresolved V gene in checked studies; the others have no known cause. D and trimming were read from the DNA, whereas the V and J calls and clone size are those reported in that table. The sample yields 55,000 to 65,000 clones; 60% to 85% were counted once. Roughly 3% of the sample is in the top ten clones.

Source material: peripheral blood. The source of this sequence is a man between 60 and 70 years old with acute or convalescent COVID-19. The sequence joins TRBV5-1 to TRBJ2-3, and 9 junctional nucleotides match TRBD2. The DNA sequence is TGCGCCAGCAGCTCTGGTAGCGGGGGAACTAGCACAGATACGCAGTATTTT. Its translation reads: CASSSGSGGTSTDTQYF.